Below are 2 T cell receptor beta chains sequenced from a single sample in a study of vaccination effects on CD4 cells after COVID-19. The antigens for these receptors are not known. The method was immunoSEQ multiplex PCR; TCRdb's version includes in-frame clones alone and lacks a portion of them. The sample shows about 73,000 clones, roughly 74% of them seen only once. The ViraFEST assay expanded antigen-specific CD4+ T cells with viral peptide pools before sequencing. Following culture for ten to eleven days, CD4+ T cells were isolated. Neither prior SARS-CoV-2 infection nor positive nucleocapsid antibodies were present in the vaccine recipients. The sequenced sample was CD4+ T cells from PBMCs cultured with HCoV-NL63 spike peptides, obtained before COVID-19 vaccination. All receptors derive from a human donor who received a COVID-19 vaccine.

This chain's CDR3 is CATSDSREGLGGYTF. Here the CDR3 DNA reads TGTGCCACCAGTGATTCCCGGGAGGGTTTGGGAGGCTACACCTTC. This chain connects TRBV24-1 to TRBJ1-2, with D uncertain. The germline V gene has CDR1 KGHDR and CDR2 SFDVKD. The CDR3 runs to 15 residues. V lost 2 bases and J lost 8, with 17 bases in between.

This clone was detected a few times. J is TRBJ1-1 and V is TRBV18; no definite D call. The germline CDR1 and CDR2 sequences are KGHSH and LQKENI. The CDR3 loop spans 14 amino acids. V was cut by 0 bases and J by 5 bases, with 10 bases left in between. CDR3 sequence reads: CASSPPSLDTEAFF. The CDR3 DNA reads TGTGCCAGCTCACCACCCTCTCTCGATACTGAAGCTTTCTTT.